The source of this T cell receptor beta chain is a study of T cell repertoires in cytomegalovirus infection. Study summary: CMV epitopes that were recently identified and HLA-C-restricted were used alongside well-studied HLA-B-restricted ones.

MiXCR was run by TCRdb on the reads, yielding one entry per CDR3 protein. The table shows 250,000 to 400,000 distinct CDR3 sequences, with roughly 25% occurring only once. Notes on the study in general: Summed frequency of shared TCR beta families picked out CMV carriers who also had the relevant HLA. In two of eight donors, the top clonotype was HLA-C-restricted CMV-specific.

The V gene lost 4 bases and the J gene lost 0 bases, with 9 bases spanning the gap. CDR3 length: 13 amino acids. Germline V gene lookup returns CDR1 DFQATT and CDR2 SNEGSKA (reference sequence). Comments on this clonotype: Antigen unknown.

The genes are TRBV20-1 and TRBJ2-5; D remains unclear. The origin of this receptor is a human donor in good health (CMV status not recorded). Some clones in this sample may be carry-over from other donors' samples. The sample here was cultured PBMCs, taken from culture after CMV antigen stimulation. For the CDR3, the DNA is TGCAGTGCTATTCGGTGGAACCAAGAGACCCAGTACTTC. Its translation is CSAIRWNQETQYF.